These T cell receptor beta chains were read from a single sample in a study of blood T cell repertoires in COVID-19. The data were produced by immunoSEQ multiplex PCR, yet TCRdb's version contains in-frame clones alone and is incomplete. The data show approximately 270,000 clones, roughly 90% seen once. Sequenced material: PBMCs or T cells enriched from blood (not recorded which). Every receptor here comes from a woman aged 55-70 years who had recovered from COVID-19. CDR3s include the opening cysteine and the closing phenylalanine or tryptophan. A D gene is named only where the DNA matches it firmly. Clone size is not always given. Where it is, it says once, few, many or a class for expanded clones.

v_call,clone_size,d_call,j_call,cdr3_aa
TRBV20-1,.,.,TRBJ1-2,CSASSQAGGYTF
TRBV3-1/TRBV3-2,.,TRBD2,TRBJ2-2,CASSLRLAWTGELFF
TRBV5-6,.,TRBD2,TRBJ2-5,CASRAGLAGVQETQYF
TRBV19,.,TRBD1,TRBJ1-2,CASRGGQALNPYGYTF
TRBV28,.,TRBD2,TRBJ2-7,CASSLGGTTYEQYF
TRBV7-8,.,.,TRBJ2-1,CASSLDGQGTLSDYYNEQFF
TRBV19,.,.,TRBJ2-1,CASTSFSVSYNEQFF
TRBV7-6,.,TRBD2,TRBJ2-3,CASSSRPGPAGGNTDTQYF
TRBV4-1,once,TRBD2,TRBJ2-1,CASSQVTSEQQFF
TRBV19,once,.,TRBJ1-3,CALSSGNTIYF
TRBV4-1,.,.,TRBJ2-7,CASSQESSYEQYF
TRBV5-4,.,.,TRBJ1-3,CASSQQGVSGNTIYF
TRBV19,.,TRBD1,TRBJ1-5,CASNTGVGQPQHF
TRBV9,.,.,TRBJ2-5,CASSSVRGGETQYF
TRBV10-1,.,.,TRBJ1-2,CASSEAGDGYTF
TRBV5-8,.,TRBD2,TRBJ2-1,CASSLWLAGESSYNEQFF
TRBV5-1,once,.,TRBJ2-7,CASSHRLDKYEEQYF
TRBV5-1,.,.,TRBJ2-2,CASNSGFGGELFF
TRBV18,.,.,TRBJ2-2,CASSLYTGELFF
TRBV28,.,TRBD1,TRBJ1-4,CASRLDRVGEKLFF
TRBV27,.,TRBD2,TRBJ2-1,CATSPGGTEQFF
TRBV2,.,.,TRBJ1-2,CASSDVANYGYTF
TRBV2,.,TRBD1,TRBJ1-2,CASSGLTGAGGYTF
TRBV7-8,.,TRBD1,TRBJ1-2,CASSLMPGGAGYGYTF
TRBV12-5,.,.,TRBJ1-1,CASGPGVAEAFF
TRBV5-5,.,TRBD2,TRBJ2-1,CASSLLAGRDEQFF
TRBV7-3,few,.,TRBJ2-1,CASSLGGNLYNEQFF
TRBV5-1,.,.,TRBJ1-1,CASSSLSGTEAFF